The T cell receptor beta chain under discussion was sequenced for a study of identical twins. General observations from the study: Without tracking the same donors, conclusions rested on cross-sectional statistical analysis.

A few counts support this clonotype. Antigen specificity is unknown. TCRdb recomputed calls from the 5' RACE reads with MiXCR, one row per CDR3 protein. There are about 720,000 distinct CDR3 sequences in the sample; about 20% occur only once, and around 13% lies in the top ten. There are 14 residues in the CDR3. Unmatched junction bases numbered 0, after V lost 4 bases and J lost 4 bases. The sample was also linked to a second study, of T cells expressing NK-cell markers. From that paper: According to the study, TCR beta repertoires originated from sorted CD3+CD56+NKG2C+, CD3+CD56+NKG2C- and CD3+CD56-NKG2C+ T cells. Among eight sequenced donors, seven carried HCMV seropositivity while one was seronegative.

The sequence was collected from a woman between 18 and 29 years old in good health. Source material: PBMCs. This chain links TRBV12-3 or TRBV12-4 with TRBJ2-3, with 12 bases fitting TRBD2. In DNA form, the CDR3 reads TGTGCCAGCAGTTGGACTAGCGGGGCAGATACGCAGTATTTT. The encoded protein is CASSWTSGADTQYF.